Included here is one T cell receptor (beta chain) sequence, with context. Its antigen is still unknown. It has no much larger one-base neighbor in the sample; base qualities were not kept. Receptors were amplified or captured by RACE. Sequencing relied on a NextSeq 500. During library preparation, unique molecular identifiers were attached to individual cDNA molecules so that TCRs could be counted quantitatively and reproducibly. For every blood RNA sample, sequencing covered both the TCR alpha and TCR beta chains. As for how the authors treated the data: The median number of TCRs per sample was roughly 98,000, ranging from 23,224 to 690,600. The Decombinator software suite was used to annotate V, J and CDR3 in the TCR reads. To make PS versus PT1 abundance plots, every sample was subsampled to the same number of TCRs (28,000). TCRs were defined as expanded if absent before sensitization and observed at least eight times at the 2-week time point. TCRdb reanalyzed the raw reads on its own, using fastp at Q25 for trimming and MiXCR for clone calling, and kept in-frame beta chains. Identical CDR3 proteins give one entry, which carries the most common genes and DNA. The V and J calls reflect TCRdb's pipeline rather than the authors' work. For this sample there are around 200,000 distinct CDR3 sequences; approximately 26% appear just once. The top ten clonotypes cover about 2.5% of the sample.

These data come from a study of human T cells and chemical hapten exposure (dated by TCRdb to the early 2020s). About the study as a whole: For sensitization, 2% DPC in acetone was applied to an approximately 2 cm by approximately 2 cm area of upper inner arm skin. For TCR sequencing, blood came from 25 to 35 alopecia patients at anywhere from one to four time points (pre-sensitization, 2, 6 and 24 weeks). This study followed changes in the peripheral blood TCR repertoire in vivo during primary and secondary sensitization of alopecia patients to the hapten diphenylcyclopropenone (DPC). Libraries were combined into a pool for sequencing, and differences in TCR yield between samples came mainly from small differences in library volumes within the pool. Patch tests used Finn chambers with 0.01% DPC on the upper back, scored after 6 days by International Contact Dermatitis Research Group standards. Patients additionally received weekly therapeutic DPC doses to the scalp throughout the roughly 24-week study period. Patient blood was sampled pre-sensitization (week 0) and at 2, 6 and about 24 weeks after DPC sensitization. The mostly female patient cohort included alopecia areata with under or over 50% scalp involvement, alopecia totalis and alopecia universalis. Overall results and qualifications from the work: Because every patient had alopecia, a presumed autoimmune disease, the patients' immune response might differ from that of healthy individuals. Patch test score correlated positively with the number of PT1 expanded TCRs, reaching significance at thresholds 8, 16 and 32 but not at 4. Compared with pre-sensitization or healthy control sets, expanded TCRs formed significantly more large CDR3 similarity clusters, which is consistent with antigen-driven responses. The number of TCRs above 1 in 1000 frequency did not change with DPC sensitization; there was no evidence of global repertoire structure alterations. Repeated subsampling changed both the strength of the expansion versus patch-test correlation and the threshold at which that correlation became significant.

The germline V gene (reference sequence) yields MNHEY for CDR1 and SMNVEV for CDR2. Spanning cysteine to phenylalanine, the CDR3 consists of 16 amino acids. The only DNA kept is the CDR3, 48 bases in frame from the first base. Clipping removes 2 bases from V and 4 bases from J, with 7 as the unmatched junction base count. Explained via the paper, the time point label denotes: patch test 3, about 24 weeks after DPC sensitization. The treatment or condition label, read with the paper, signifies: therapeutic diphenylcyclopropenone sensitization with weekly scalp DPC. Blood at each patch-test visit was drawn before the patch test was applied. To be eligible, patients had to be aged 18 to 70, diagnosed with alopecia and judged suitable for DPC therapy, while pregnant patients were excluded. Total RNA was extracted from unfractionated whole blood collected in Tempus Blood RNA tubes.

The rearrangement combines TRBV27 with TRBJ2-7, and TRBD1 aligns with 11 junction nucleotides. Sequenced material: whole blood, taken in connection with sensitization to the hapten diphenylcyclopropenone (DPC). The clonotype comes from a woman aged 40 to 55 with alopecia areata. Some clones in this sample may be carry-over from other donors' samples. CDR3 reads: CASSLEFGQGAYEQYF. The nucleotides read TGTGCCAGCAGTTTAGAATTTGGACAGGGGGCGTACGAGCAGTACTTC.